Shown below are 30 T cell receptor beta chains from a single sample sequenced in a study of blood T cell repertoires in COVID-19. Assay: immunoSEQ multiplex PCR; the TCRdb copy retains only in-frame clones and omits some. The table shows over 250,000 clones, with around 90% occurring only once. The sample comprised peripheral blood. The source of these receptors is a man aged 45-65 years with acute or convalescent COVID-19.

This chain uses TRBV7-2 with TRBJ1-5, with D tentatively TRBD1 (5 bases). This CDR3 contains 14 residues. Trimming left V 1 base short and J 5 bases short, with 9 bases between. The germline gives CDR1 SGHTA, CDR2 FQGNSA. The CDR3 bases are TGTGCCAGCAGCTTAGGGCAGGGCCATCAGCCCCAGCATTTT. Translated: CASSLGQGHQPQHF.

The chain carries TRBV7-3 and TRBJ2-1; TRBD2 might be the D (5 bases). CDR1 is SGHTA, CDR2 FQGTGA, per germline. This CDR3 has 14 amino acids. V shed 4 bases and J shed 4 bases, with 11 bases lying between them. The CDR3 DNA sequence: TGTGCCAGCAGCTCCATGACGGGATACAATGAGCAGTTCTTC. It codes for CASSSMTGYNEQFF.

The rearrangement uses TRBV18 and TRBJ1-3, with D tentatively TRBD1 (5 bases). Per the germline V gene, CDR1 is KGHSH and CDR2 is LQKENI. V was pared by 5 bases and J by 0 bases, with 11 bases between. This CDR3 has 15 residues. In DNA, the CDR3 is TGTGCCAGCTCATCGATGGACAACTCTGGAAACACCATATATTTT. It specifies CASSSMDNSGNTIYF.

The table lists this clone with a count of one. The rearrangement uses TRBV3-1 (or the pseudogene TRBV3-2) and TRBJ2-1; the match to TRBD2 covers 11 bases. Unmatched junction bases numbered 3, after V lost 6 bases and J lost 2 bases. This CDR3 is 15 amino acids long. The V gene's germline CDR1 is LGHDT and CDR2 YNNKEL (reference sequence). CDR3 nucleotide sequence: TGTGCCAGCAGTTATAGCGGGGGGGCCTACAATGAGCAGTTCTTC. Translation gives CASSYSGGAYNEQFF.

The chain combines TRBV10-3 with TRBJ1-4, with TRBD1 identical over 7 bases. The V gene's germline CDR1 is ENHRY and CDR2 SYGVKD. The CDR3 has 13 residues. V was clipped by 8 bases and J by 8 bases; unmatched bases: 8. CDR3 sequence (DNA): TGTGCCATCGGCGGGACAGCCTCGGAAAAACTGTTTTTT. Protein sequence: CAIGGTASEKLFF.

Regarding this clone: The same CDR3 can be traced to other DNA sequences in this sample. The chain is built from TRBV19 and TRBJ1-6; TRBD1 aligns across 8 bases. This CDR3 is 17 amino acids long. V dropped 6 bases and J dropped 0; count of bases not matched to a gene: 7. The germline gives CDR1 LNHDA, CDR2 SQIVND (reference sequence). In DNA form, the CDR3 reads TGTGCCAGTAGCCTGACAGGGGTGAGCTCCTATAATTCACCCCTCCACTTT. This codes for CASSLTGVSSYNSPLHF.

The sample holds one count of this clone. The chain uses TRBV2 and TRBJ2-7; 13 nucleotides line up with TRBD2. The CDR3 spans 16 residues. The germline V gene encodes CDR1 SNHLY and CDR2 FYNNEI. V gave up 6 bases and J gave up 4 bases; unmatched junction bases: 9. CDR3 nucleotide sequence: TGTGCCAGCAGGCCAACGACTAGCGGGGGGCCTTACGAGCAGTACTTC. This gives the protein CASRPTTSGGPYEQYF.

This clone occurred once. J is TRBJ2-3 and V is TRBV6-5; 7 bases map to TRBD2. There are 13 residues in the CDR3. Germline trimming cut 7 bases from V and 5 bases from J; bases unmatched to any gene: 6. Germline V gene sequence: CDR1 MNHEY, CDR2 SVGAGI. CDR3 nucleotides: TGTGCCAGCAACGAGCGGGGCAGAGATACGCAGTATTTT. Amino acid sequence: CASNERGRDTQYF.

This chain uses TRBV30 with TRBJ1-2, with D unresolved. Germline V gives CDR1 GTSNPN, CDR2 SVGIG (reference sequence). The CDR3 is made up of 13 amino acids. The V gene lost 4 bases and the J gene lost 2 bases, with 11 bases spanning the gap. In DNA, the CDR3 is TGTGCCTGGATGGGTAGCCCCAACTATGGCTACACCTTC. Residues: CAWMGSPNYGYTF.

The V and J genes are TRBV3-1 (or the pseudogene TRBV3-2) and TRBJ1-5; D ambiguous. Between the trimmed V and J ends, which lost 8 bases and 9 bases, there was a span of 17 bases. The CDR3 loop spans 13 amino acids. Germline CDR1 reads LGHDT; CDR2 reads YNNKEL (reference sequence). CDR3: CASGPGKSAPQHF. The CDR3 bases are TGTGCCAGCGGGCCGGGGAAGTCGGCGCCCCAGCATTTT.

CDR3 sequence reads: CASSQGANEQFF. The CDR3 region has the DNA TGTGCCAGCAGCCAGGGGGCGAATGAGCAGTTCTTC. The J gene is TRBJ2-1, the V gene TRBV25-1; 8 bases map to TRBD1. The CDR3 runs to 12 residues. The V segment lost 6 bases and the J segment 7 bases; nucleotides outside the gene matches: 2. Germline CDR1 is MGHDK and CDR2 is SYGVNS.

This chain connects TRBV19 to TRBJ2-5, with D uncertain. CDR3 length equals 14 residues. CDR1 and CDR2 (germline): LNHDA, SQIVND (reference sequence). V lost 5 bases to trimming and J lost 0 bases, with 10 bases between them. CDR3 protein: CASSPSLYQETQYF. The CDR3 DNA is TGTGCCAGTAGTCCGTCACTGTACCAAGAGACCCAGTACTTC.

The chain uses TRBV5-8 and TRBJ1-2; D gene unclear. Germline CDR1 and CDR2: SGHTS and YDEGEE. V was pared by 2 bases and J by 4 bases, with 12 bases between. This CDR3 contains 14 residues. The CDR3 loop is CASSLTADPYGYTF. Here the CDR3 DNA reads TGTGCCAGCAGCTTAACAGCAGACCCCTATGGCTACACCTTC.

The chain recombines TRBV4-2 with TRBJ2-1; TRBD2 matches 10 bases. From germline, CDR1 is LGHNA and CDR2 YNFKEQ. There are 16 residues in the CDR3. V was clipped by 0 bases and J by 4 bases; unmatched bases: 3. The CDR3 coding sequence is TGTGCCAGCAGCCAAGACGTTAGCGGGGGGTACAATGAGCAGTTCTTC. It is translated as CASSQDVSGGYNEQFF.

The J gene is TRBJ1-3, the V gene TRBV30, with unresolved D. CDR3 size: 14 residues. V shed 0 bases and J shed 0 bases, with 6 bases lying between them. Germline V lookup: CDR1 GTSNPN, CDR2 SVGIG (reference sequence). Here the CDR3 DNA reads TGTGCCTGGAGTGTCCAATCCTCTGGAAACACCATATATTTT. It specifies CAWSVQSSGNTIYF.

This clone has a single count. V usage is TRBV27 and J usage is TRBJ2-3; maybe TRBD2 (6 bases). The germline V gene encodes CDR1 MNHEY and CDR2 SMNVEV (reference sequence). V was trimmed by 4 bases and J by 2 bases, leaving 25 bases between them. The CDR3 covers 19 residues. The CDR3 nucleotides read TGTGCCAGCAGTTCCCTTTTCGGCCGGAGGGACCCAAACACAGATACGCAGTATTTT. Amino acids: CASSSLFGRRDPNTDTQYF.

J is TRBJ2-2 and V is TRBV7-2; 9 bases align to TRBD1. Per germline, CDR1 SGHTA and CDR2 FQGNSA. The ends lost 5 bases at V and 13 bases at J; junction bases unmatched: 17. The CDR3 consists of 16 residues. CDR3 DNA sequence: TGTGCCAGCAGCCGGGCCCCGGGACAGGGCCTTCGGGGGCTGTTTTTT. Translation gives CASSRAPGQGLRGLFF.

The genes are TRBV6-5 and TRBJ2-2; no clear D. The V end lost 6 bases, the J end lost 4 bases, and 6 bases lay between the germline ends. The CDR3 extends over 12 amino acids. Germline V gene data show CDR1 as MNHEY and CDR2 as SVGAGI. CDR3 loop: CASSYGTGELFF. CDR3 nucleotides: TGTGCCAGCAGCTATGGCACCGGGGAGCTGTTTTTT.

CDR3 loop: CASSLGQRETQYF. In DNA form, the CDR3 reads TGTGCCAGCAGCTTAGGACAGAGGGAGACCCAGTACTTC. V is TRBV7-3 and J is TRBJ2-5; tentative D call: TRBD1 (6 bases). Trimming shortened V by 2 bases and J by 5 bases, and 9 bases separated the two germline ends. Looked up from germline, CDR1 is SGHTA and CDR2 is FQGTGA. The CDR3 is made up of 13 amino acids. The whole variable domain, remainder taken from reference TRBV7-3 and TRBJ2-5, is GAGVSQTPSNKVTEKGKYVELRCDPISGHTALYWYRQSLGQGPEFLIYFQGTGAADDSGLPNDRFFAVRPEGSVSTLKIQRTERGDSAVYLCASSLGQRETQYFGPGTRLLVL.

This rearrangement joins TRBV7-9 to TRBJ2-7, with 9 bases aligning to TRBD2. Germline values: CDR1 SEHNR, CDR2 FQNEAQ (reference sequence). Trimming at V came to 5 bases and at J to 5 bases, leaving 7 bases not matched to a gene. The CDR3 has 14 residues. The CDR3 DNA is TGTGCCAGCAGCACCTGGACTAGCGCAGACGAGCAGTACTTC. Its translation is CASSTWTSADEQYF.

This chain uses TRBV5-4 with TRBJ1-6; possible D gene TRBD1, 6 bases. This CDR3 comprises 16 residues. The V end lost 0 bases, the J end lost 8 bases, and 15 bases lay between the germline ends. Germline V CDR1 and CDR2: SGHNT, YYREEE (reference sequence). Here the CDR3 DNA reads TGTGCCAGCAGCTTGGCCGGAGGCAGGGGAGATTCACCCCTCCACTTT. Its protein is CASSLAGGRGDSPLHF.

This clone showed up just a few times. Additional DNA sequences in this sample encode the identical CDR3. This chain links TRBV7-2 with TRBJ1-2, with D perhaps matching TRBD1 (6 bases). The germline V and J ends were trimmed by 0 bases and 4 bases, with 9 bases remaining between them. This CDR3 is 14 amino acids long. Germline V CDR1 and CDR2: SGHTA, FQGNSA. The CDR3 nucleotides read TGTGCCAGCAGCTTAGCGGACAGAGTCTATGGCTACACCTTC. Its protein product is CASSLADRVYGYTF.

In nucleotides, the CDR3 is TGTGCCAGCAGCTTGGAAGGACAGGGCACTGAAGCTTTCTTT. Encoded protein: CASSLEGQGTEAFF. J is TRBJ1-1 and V is TRBV5-4; TRBD1 aligns across 8 bases. In germline, CDR1 is SGHNT, CDR2 YYREEE (reference sequence). This CDR3 has 14 residues. Trimming cost V 0 bases and J 4 bases; bases outside gene matches: 2.

This clone appeared a single time. The rearrangement uses TRBV12-3 or TRBV12-4 and TRBJ1-1, with 9 bases lining up with TRBD1. This CDR3 has 13 residues. V was pared by 1 base and J by 11 bases, with 5 bases of the junction left unmatched. Here the CDR3 reads CASSLGQGEMAFF. The CDR3 DNA follows: TGTGCCAGCAGTTTAGGACAGGGGGAGATGGCTTTCTTT.

This clone has only one observation. The CDR3 here is CSALGLVGNNEQFF. CDR3 bases: TGCAGCGCCCTAGGACTAGTAGGGAACAATGAGCAGTTCTTC. This chain connects TRBV29-1 to TRBJ2-1; 7 bases are shared with TRBD2. The junction had 11 bases not matched to a gene; V was cut back by 7 bases and J by 5 bases. Germline CDR1 is SQVTM and CDR2 is ANQGSEA. CDR3 size: 14 residues.

The chain carries TRBV3-1 (or the pseudogene TRBV3-2) and TRBJ1-2; no reliable D call. Trimming took off 1 base at V and 4 bases at J, with 13 bases between the two ends. The CDR3 is 15 residues long. Per the germline V gene, CDR1 is LGHDT and CDR2 is YNNKEL (reference sequence). CDR3 protein: CASSQVTLAPYGYTF. CDR3 coding DNA: TGTGCCAGCAGCCAAGTCACCCTGGCCCCCTATGGCTACACCTTC.

The chain has TRBV7-2 and TRBJ1-2; 7 nucleotides agree with TRBD1. CDR1 and CDR2 from the germline V gene are SGHTA and FQGNSA. The V and J ends lost 1 base and 5 bases, in that order; junction bases with no gene match: 7. The CDR3 runs 15 residues. The CDR3 DNA is TGTGCCAGCAGCTTAGATCCAGGGGGGCGGTATGGCTACACCTTC. Translating it yields CASSLDPGGRYGYTF.

This sequence joins TRBV10-1 and TRBJ2-2, with TRBD1 as a possible D gene (6 bases). V lost 6 bases and J 4 bases, leaving 12 bases between the germline ends. The CDR3 contains 14 residues. Germline values: CDR1 WNHNN, CDR2 SYGVQD (reference sequence). CDR3 protein: CASSPGHATGELFF. CDR3 nucleotide sequence: TGCGCCAGCAGCCCGGGACACGCCACCGGGGAGCTGTTTTTT.

The chain couples TRBV25-1 to TRBJ1-6; 9 bases agree with TRBD1. Germline V CDR1 and CDR2: MGHDK, SYGVNS. With V trimmed by 3 bases and J by 10 bases, 7 bases remained unmatched. The CDR3 has 15 amino acids. CDR3 coding DNA: TGTGCCAGCAGTGATTTCGGGACAGGGAGATCACCCCTCCACTTT. This sequence encodes CASSDFGTGRSPLHF.

The rearrangement links TRBV19 to TRBJ1-5, with D possibly being TRBD1 (6 bases). The length of the CDR3 is 15 residues. Germline V gives CDR1 LNHDA, CDR2 SQIVND (reference sequence). V was shortened by 6 bases and J by 6 bases, with 18 bases between the two germline ends. CDR3 residues: CASRAGTPRGQPQHF. The DNA of the CDR3 is TGTGCCAGTAGGGCCGGGACACCAAGAGGTCAGCCCCAGCATTTT.